This entry lists 28 T cell receptor beta chains sequenced from one sample in a study of blood T cell repertoires in COVID-19. Sequenced by immunoSEQ multiplex PCR; TCRdb stores in-frame clones only, minus some. The table shows 130,000 to 150,000 clones, with around 90% occurring only once. Specimen: peripheral blood. The receptors originated from a human donor in a cohort sampled during active COVID-19.

This rearrangement joins TRBV3-1 (or the pseudogene TRBV3-2) to TRBJ1-1; D not resolved. The germline V gene has CDR1 LGHDT and CDR2 YNNKEL (reference sequence). This CDR3 is built from 11 residues. V gave up 0 bases and J gave up 10 bases, with 6 bases separating them. The CDR3 is CASSQDWRAFF. The CDR3 nucleotides are TGTGCCAGCAGCCAAGACTGGAGAGCTTTCTTT.

V gene TRBV4-1 combines with J gene TRBJ1-4; 8 nucleotides line up with TRBD1. V gave up 0 bases and J gave up 5 bases; unmatched junction bases: 2. Per the germline V gene, CDR1 is MGHRA and CDR2 is YSYEKL. The CDR3 is made up of 15 amino acids. CDR3 DNA sequence: TGCGCCAGCAGCCAAGAAGGGACAGGAAATGAAAAACTGTTTTTT. Protein sequence: CASSQEGTGNEKLFF.

This chain joins TRBV19 and TRBJ2-3; the D gene is possibly TRBD1 (5 bases). Trimming stripped 6 bases from V and 2 bases from J, with 12 bases between. Germline V CDR1 and CDR2: LNHDA, SQIVND (reference sequence). This CDR3 is 14 amino acids long. The CDR3 sequence is CASSTGPFTDTQYF. The CDR3 nucleotides are TGTGCCAGTAGCACAGGACCCTTCACAGATACGCAGTATTTT.

CDR3 residues: CASSFDRVATNEKLFF. DNA of the CDR3: TGCGCCAGCAGCTTTGACAGGGTTGCAACTAATGAAAAACTGTTTTTT. The V and J genes are TRBV5-1 and TRBJ1-4; 7 bases agree with TRBD1. This CDR3 is built from 16 residues. CDR1 SGHRS and CDR2 YFSETQ come from the germline V gene. Trimming removed 2 bases from V and 0 bases from J; junction bases left unmatched: 4.

The chain combines TRBV27 with TRBJ2-1; 7 bases line up with TRBD2. With V trimmed by 5 bases and J by 0 bases, 7 bases remained unmatched. From germline, CDR1 is MNHEY and CDR2 SMNVEV (reference sequence). The CDR3 is made up of 16 amino acids. The CDR3 spells CASSGELANSYNEQFF. CDR3 nucleotides: TGTGCCAGCAGTGGGGAACTAGCGAACTCCTACAATGAGCAGTTCTTC.

J is TRBJ2-4 and V is TRBV5-6; TRBD2 is a possible D gene (5 bases). V was pared by 4 bases and J by 0 bases, with 14 bases between. Looked up from germline, CDR1 is SGHDT and CDR2 is YYEEEE. This CDR3 has 16 residues. This chain's CDR3 is CASSGGPLLAKNIQYF. The CDR3 nucleotides are TGTGCCAGCAGCGGAGGACCCCTTCTAGCCAAAAACATTCAGTACTTC.

The chain links TRBV5-1 to TRBJ2-4, with 14 bases lining up with TRBD2. The V and J ends lost 4 bases and 4 bases, in that order; junction bases with no gene match: 13. The CDR3 covers 19 residues. The V gene's germline CDR1 is SGHRS and CDR2 YFSETQ. DNA of the CDR3: TGCGCCAGCAGCCCAGCGGGACTAGCGGGAGCGAATACTAAAAACATTCAGTACTTC. Translated, it gives CASSPAGLAGANTKNIQYF.

The chain uses TRBV4-2 and TRBJ1-2; tentatively, D is TRBD1 (6 bases). V was shortened by 1 base and J by 2 bases, with 14 bases between the two germline ends. The CDR3 totals 16 residues. CDR1 is LGHNA, CDR2 YNFKEQ, per germline. DNA for the CDR3: TGTGCCAGCAGCCAAGGAACAGGGAGGGTAAACTATGGCTACACCTTC. This translates into CASSQGTGRVNYGYTF.

The rearrangement uses TRBV4-1 and TRBJ1-3; the D is unclear. Deletions cut 1 base from V and 0 bases from J, with 7 bases between. Germline V CDR1 and CDR2: MGHRA, YSYEKL. This CDR3 is built from 15 residues. In nucleotides, the CDR3 is TGCGCCAGCAGCCAAGTAGTTAGCTCTGGAAACACCATATATTTT. Translated, it gives CASSQVVSSGNTIYF.

The chain employs TRBV21-1 and TRBJ2-1; TRBD1 is the table's D call and was not checked against the DNA. TRBV21-1 is a listed pseudogene. CDR3 length: 15 residues. CDR3 sequence (DNA): TGTGCCAGCAGCAAGGGACGGACAGGGGTCATCGAGCAGTTCTTC. Encoded protein: CASSKGRTGVIEQFF.

The chain combines TRBV3-1 (or the pseudogene TRBV3-2) with TRBJ1-2, with D unresolved. V gave up 1 base and J gave up 1 base, with 7 bases separating them. This CDR3 comprises 14 residues. CDR1 and CDR2 (germline): LGHDT, YNNKEL (reference sequence). CDR3 amino acids: CASSQGALNYGYTF. The CDR3 nucleotides read TGTGCCAGCAGCCAAGGGGCCCTTAACTATGGCTACACCTTC.

The chain combines TRBV10-3 with TRBJ1-1; the match to TRBD1 covers 7 bases. V trimming: 5 bases; J trimming: 8 bases; junction bases outside the gene matches: 5. Germline lookup yields CDR1 ENHRY and CDR2 SYGVKD. The CDR3 runs to 12 residues. The CDR3, as DNA: TGTGCCATCAGTAAGAGACAGGGAGAAGCTTTCTTT. Protein product: CAISKRQGEAFF.

The chain employs TRBV9 and TRBJ2-2; the match to TRBD2 covers 7 bases. The CDR3 extends over 16 amino acids. Germline values: CDR1 SGDLS, CDR2 YYNGEE. Trimming at V came to 0 bases and at J to 5 bases, leaving 7 bases not matched to a gene. CDR3 nucleotides: TGTGCCAGCAGCGTAGATGCGGGGCGGGGGACCGGGGAGCTGTTTTTT. It codes for CASSVDAGRGTGELFF.

This clone has just a few counts. The chain employs TRBV30 and TRBJ1-2; 7 bases align to TRBD1. The germline V gene encodes CDR1 GTSNPN and CDR2 SVGIG (reference sequence). The V and J ends lost 3 bases and 6 bases, in that order; junction bases with no gene match: 13. The CDR3 is 15 residues long. For the CDR3, the DNA is TGTGCCTGGAGAATTGGTGTACAGGGGCATGATGGCTACACCTTC. Protein: CAWRIGVQGHDGYTF.

This clone has only one observation. This sequence joins TRBV19 and TRBJ2-7, with D perhaps matching TRBD2 (7 bases). The V gene's germline CDR1 is LNHDA and CDR2 SQIVND (reference sequence). The CDR3 runs 14 residues. Trimming left V 1 base short and J 6 bases short, with 13 bases between. In nucleotides, the CDR3 is TGTGCCAGTAGTATAGGTTGGGGAGGGGGCGAGCAGTACTTC. It encodes CASSIGWGGGEQYF.

This rearrangement joins TRBV27 to TRBJ2-7, with D unclear. The germline V and J ends were trimmed by 3 bases and 6 bases, with 12 bases remaining between them. Germline V CDR1 and CDR2: MNHEY, SMNVEV (reference sequence). This CDR3 has 13 residues. This CDR3 is CASSFEGSGEQYF. In DNA form, the CDR3 reads TGTGCCAGCAGTTTCGAAGGTTCGGGCGAGCAGTACTTC.

V and J are TRBV18 and TRBJ1-5; D is ambiguous. This CDR3 region has 13 residues. V lost 3 bases and J lost 5, with 8 bases in between. Per the germline V gene, CDR1 is KGHSH and CDR2 is LQKENI. CDR3 protein: CASSPEGDQPQHF. The CDR3 coding sequence is TGTGCCAGCTCACCGGAGGGAGATCAGCCCCAGCATTTT.

The genes are TRBV27 and TRBJ2-5, with TRBD2 identical over 8 bases. The V gene's germline CDR1 is MNHEY and CDR2 SMNVEV (reference sequence). The CDR3 sequence is 15 residues long. The junction had 8 bases not matched to a gene; V was cut back by 4 bases and J by 4 bases. CDR3 DNA: TGTGCCAGCAGTTCTCCGGGACTAGGACGAGAGACCCAGTACTTC. It codes for CASSSPGLGRETQYF.

The rearrangement uses TRBV27 and TRBJ2-5, with D maybe TRBD1 (6 bases). The CDR3 sequence is 13 residues long. V lost 6 bases to trimming and J lost 7 bases, with 15 bases between them. CDR1 MNHEY and CDR2 SMNVEV come from the germline V gene (reference sequence). In DNA, the CDR3 is TGTGCCAGCAGCCCTTGGGGGCCGAGGACCCAGTACTTC. Translated: CASSPWGPRTQYF.

The V gene is TRBV5-4, the J gene TRBJ2-7; 9 bases line up with TRBD1. Per germline, CDR1 SGHNT and CDR2 YYREEE (reference sequence). With V trimmed by 4 bases and J by 3 bases, 2 bases remained unmatched. This CDR3 is 13 amino acids long. The CDR3 sequence: CASSRQGDYEQYF. CDR3 in DNA: TGTGCCAGCAGCCGACAGGGGGACTACGAGCAGTACTTC.

The V call is TRBV7-2, the J call TRBJ2-3, with TRBD2 as a possible D gene (6 bases). The germline V and J ends were trimmed by 3 bases and 1 base, with 11 bases remaining between them. Looked up from germline, CDR1 is SGHTA and CDR2 is FQGNSA. CDR3 length: 15 amino acids. Here the CDR3 DNA reads TGTGCCAGCAGCTTCAAGGGAGGAGGCACAGATACGCAGTATTTT. Translating gives CASSFKGGGTDTQYF.

This sequence joins TRBV4-3 and TRBJ1-2; TRBD1 might be the D (5 bases). CDR1 is LGHNA and CDR2 is YSLEER in the germline V gene. This CDR3 spans 13 amino acids. V dropped 0 bases and J dropped 6 bases, with 8 bases sitting between them. The CDR3 reads CASSQDGGNGYTF. The DNA of the CDR3 is TGCGCCAGCAGCCAAGACGGGGGAAATGGCTACACCTTC.

The V and J genes are TRBV9 and TRBJ2-3, with D tentatively TRBD2 (7 bases). The CDR3 is 18 amino acids. The V and J ends lost 4 bases and 0 bases respectively, with 21 bases between them. Germline lookup yields CDR1 SGDLS and CDR2 YYNGEE. The CDR3 is CASSLGAGGRTSTDTQYF. The DNA for the CDR3 is TGTGCCAGCAGCCTAGGGGCCGGGGGGCGCACTAGCACAGATACGCAGTATTTT.

J is TRBJ1-1 and V is TRBV29-1; 10 bases match TRBD1. Germline V CDR1 and CDR2: SQVTM, ANQGSEA. The trim removed 0 bases at V and 11 bases at J, leaving 6 bases unmatched. This CDR3 region has 13 residues. CDR3 DNA sequence: TGCAGCGTTGAAGAGGTGACAGGGGGCCAGGCTTTCTTT. Amino acid sequence: CSVEEVTGGQAFF.

The chain employs TRBV2 and TRBJ2-5; TRBD1 matches at 9 bases. The V segment lost 3 bases and the J segment 2 bases; nucleotides outside the gene matches: 4. Germline-derived CDR1 and CDR2 are SNHLY and FYNNEI. The CDR3 runs to 15 residues. This CDR3 is CASSDGQGIQETQYF. DNA of the CDR3: TGTGCCAGCAGTGACGGACAGGGGATACAAGAGACCCAGTACTTC.

The chain has TRBV30 and TRBJ2-5; D perhaps matches TRBD1 (5 bases). The V gene's germline CDR1 is GTSNPN and CDR2 SVGIG (reference sequence). The V end lost 3 bases, the J end lost 4 bases, and 12 bases lay between the germline ends. The CDR3 covers 13 residues. The DNA for the CDR3 is TGTGCCTGGAGCAAGGGGCTGGGAGAGACCCAGTACTTC. Its translation is CAWSKGLGETQYF.

This clone has a single count. The chain employs TRBV6-5 and TRBJ2-7; 9 bases are a match to TRBD1. The V and J ends lost 6 bases and 3 bases, in that order; junction bases with no gene match: 3. The CDR3 totals 13 residues. Germline V gene lookup returns CDR1 MNHEY and CDR2 SVGAGI. The CDR3, as DNA: TGTGCCAGCAGGGGGACAGGGAGCTACGAGCAGTACTTC. Amino acids: CASRGTGSYEQYF.

The CDR3 DNA reads TGTGCCAGCAGTGTAGGGGGGGAGAGCGAGCAGTACTTC. Its protein is CASSVGGESEQYF. The chain combines TRBV2 with TRBJ2-7, with D possibly matching TRBD2 (7 bases). CDR1 is SNHLY and CDR2 is FYNNEI in the germline V gene. Between the trimmed V and J ends, which lost 4 bases and 6 bases, there was a span of 13 bases. This CDR3 contains 13 residues.